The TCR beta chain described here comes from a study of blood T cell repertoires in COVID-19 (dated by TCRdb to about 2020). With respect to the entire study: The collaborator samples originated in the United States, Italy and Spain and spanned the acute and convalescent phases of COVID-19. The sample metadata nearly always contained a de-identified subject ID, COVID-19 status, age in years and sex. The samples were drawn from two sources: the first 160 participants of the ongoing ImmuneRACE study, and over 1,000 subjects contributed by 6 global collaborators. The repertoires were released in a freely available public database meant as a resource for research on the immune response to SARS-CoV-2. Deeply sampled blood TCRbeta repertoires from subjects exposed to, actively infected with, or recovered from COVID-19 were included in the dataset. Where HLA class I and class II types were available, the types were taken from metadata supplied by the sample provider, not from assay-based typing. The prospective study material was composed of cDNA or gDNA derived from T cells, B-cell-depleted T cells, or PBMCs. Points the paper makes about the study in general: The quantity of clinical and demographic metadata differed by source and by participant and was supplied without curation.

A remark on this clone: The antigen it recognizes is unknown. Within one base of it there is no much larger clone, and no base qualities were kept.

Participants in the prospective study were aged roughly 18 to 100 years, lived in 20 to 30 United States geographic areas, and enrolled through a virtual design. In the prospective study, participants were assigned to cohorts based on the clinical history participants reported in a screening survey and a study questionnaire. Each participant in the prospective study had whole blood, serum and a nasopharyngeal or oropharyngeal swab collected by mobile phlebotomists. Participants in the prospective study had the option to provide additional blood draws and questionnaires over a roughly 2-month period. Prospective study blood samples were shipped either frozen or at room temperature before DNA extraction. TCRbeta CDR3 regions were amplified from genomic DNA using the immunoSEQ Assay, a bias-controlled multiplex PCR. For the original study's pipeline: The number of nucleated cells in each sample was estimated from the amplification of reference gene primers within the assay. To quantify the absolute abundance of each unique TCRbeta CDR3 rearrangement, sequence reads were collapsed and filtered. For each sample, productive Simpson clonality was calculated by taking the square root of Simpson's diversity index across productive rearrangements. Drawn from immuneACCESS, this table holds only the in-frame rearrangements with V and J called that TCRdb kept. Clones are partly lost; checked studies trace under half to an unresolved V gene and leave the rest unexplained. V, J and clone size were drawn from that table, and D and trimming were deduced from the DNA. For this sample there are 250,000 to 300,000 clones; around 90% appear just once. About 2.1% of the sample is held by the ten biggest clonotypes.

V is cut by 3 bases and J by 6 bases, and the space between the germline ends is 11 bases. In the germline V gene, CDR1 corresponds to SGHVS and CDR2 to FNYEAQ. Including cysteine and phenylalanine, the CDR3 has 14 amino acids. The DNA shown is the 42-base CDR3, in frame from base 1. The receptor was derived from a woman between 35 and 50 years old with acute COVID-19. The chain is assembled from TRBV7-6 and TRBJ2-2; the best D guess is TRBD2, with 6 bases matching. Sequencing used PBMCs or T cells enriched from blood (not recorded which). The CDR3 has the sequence CASSLTRGSGELFF. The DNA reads TGTGCCAGCAGCTTGACCCGGGGGTCCGGGGAGCTGTTTTTT. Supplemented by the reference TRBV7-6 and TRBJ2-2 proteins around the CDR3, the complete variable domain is GAGVSQSPRYKVTKRGQDVALRCDPISGHVSLYWYRQALGQGPEFLTYFNYEAQQDKSGLPNDRFSAERPEGSISTLTIQRTEQRDSAMYRCASSLTRGSGELFFGEGSRLTVL.